This is a list of T cell receptor beta chains from one sample in a study of shared clonotypes between healthy human individuals. TCRdb's copy holds only in-frame clones and misses some; the assay was immunoSEQ multiplex PCR. The table shows some 1 million clones, with about 75% occurring only once. Sample: memory CD4+ T cells sorted from blood. Receptor source: a man aged 18 to 35 in good health. Each CDR3 is given with its conserved first and last residue. Fields, in order: V gene, CDR3 length, D gene, clone size, J gene, CDR3 protein, CDR3 DNA. A D gene is named only where the DNA matches it firmly. The size field is filled for only some rows; it gives once, few, many or a size class.

TRBV4-1	15	NA	once	TRBJ2-2	CASSQEGPGPYELFF	TGCGCCAGCAGCCAAGAAGGTCCAGGGCCTTATGAGCTGTTTTTT
TRBV5-8	15	NA	NA	TRBJ2-3	CASSLVRGLTDTQYF	TGTGCCAGCAGCTTGGTTCGGGGGTTGACAGATACGCAGTATTTT
TRBV5-1	14	NA	NA	TRBJ2-1	CASRPNDVYNEQFF	TGCGCCAGCAGACCTAATGACGTTTACAATGAGCAGTTCTTC
TRBV7-8	15	NA	NA	TRBJ2-2	CASSLEGPNTGELFF	TGTGCCAGCAGCCTGGAAGGACCGAACACCGGGGAGCTGTTTTTT
TRBV27	15	TRBD1	few	TRBJ1-4	CASRQRQGTNEKLFF	TGTGCCAGCAGACAACGACAGGGGACTAATGAAAAACTGTTTTTT
TRBV11-2	17	TRBD2	NA	TRBJ2-1	CASRRYGGTSQDNEQFF	TGTGCCAGCCGACGTTACGGAGGGACTAGTCAAGACAATGAGCAGTTCTTC
TRBV10-3	14	NA	NA	TRBJ2-7	CAISESALRGEQYF	TGTGCCATCAGTGAGTCAGCCCTCAGGGGCGAGCAGTACTTC
TRBV6-1	13	TRBD1	NA	TRBJ2-7	CASDGQGAYEQYF	TGTGCCAGCGATGGACAGGGGGCCTACGAGCAGTACTTC
TRBV11-2	11	NA	NA	TRBJ2-7	CASSSGYEQYF	TGTGCCAGCAGCTCGGGGTACGAGCAGTACTTC
TRBV5-1	14	NA	NA	TRBJ2-7	CASNPGQGDYEQYF	TGCGCCAGTAACCCTGGTCAGGGCGACTACGAGCAGTACTTC
TRBV19	13	NA	NA	TRBJ1-1	CASSMSETGGAFF	TGTGCCAGTAGTATGTCGGAGACAGGTGGAGCTTTCTTT
TRBV10-3	12	NA	NA	TRBJ1-5	CAISGGPGAQHF	TGTGCCATCAGTGGGGGGCCGGGGGCCCAGCATTTT
TRBV9	14	NA	NA	TRBJ2-7	CASSVAPGRDEQYF	TGTGCCAGCAGCGTAGCACCCGGTCGGGACGAGCAGTACTTC
TRBV29-1	13	TRBD1	few	TRBJ2-1	CSVRQGLIDEQFF	TGCAGCGTTAGACAGGGGTTGATAGATGAGCAGTTCTTC
TRBV6-1	14	TRBD1	NA	TRBJ2-3	CASSGTGGGDTQYF	TGTGCCAGCAGTGGGACAGGGGGCGGAGATACGCAGTATTTT
TRBV30	16	NA	NA	TRBJ1-1	CAWTVARVKVNTEAFF	TGTGCCTGGACCGTAGCGAGGGTGAAGGTGAACACTGAAGCTTTCTTT
TRBV9	13	NA	NA	TRBJ1-2	CASSPDSNYGYTF	TGTGCCAGCAGCCCAGACTCTAACTATGGCTACACCTTC
TRBV7-2	14	NA	NA	TRBJ2-1	CASSLRWTGNEQFF	TGTGCCAGCAGCTTACGGTGGACCGGGAATGAGCAGTTCTTC
TRBV10-3	15	NA	NA	TRBJ2-5	CAISEWETRKETQYF	TGTGCCATCAGTGAGTGGGAGACTCGGAAGGAGACCCAGTACTTC
TRBV30	13	TRBD1	NA	TRBJ2-7	CAWSPDRDYEQYF	TGTGCCTGGAGTCCCGACAGGGACTACGAGCAGTACTTC
TRBV6-5	15	NA	NA	TRBJ2-7	CASSLGGGSEYEQYF	TGTGCCAGCAGTCTTGGGGGCGGGAGTGAGTACGAGCAGTACTTC
TRBV7-2	15	NA	NA	TRBJ2-3	CASSWSDLGTDTQYF	TGTGCCAGCAGCTGGAGCGACCTGGGCACAGATACGCAGTATTTT
TRBV10-2	16	TRBD2	NA	TRBJ2-1	CASSGRRTSGSNEQFF	TGCGCCAGCAGTGGGCGTCGGACTAGCGGGAGCAATGAGCAGTTCTTC
TRBV7-9	14	TRBD1	NA	TRBJ1-1	CASGQTGAATEAFF	TGTGCCAGCGGCCAGACAGGGGCGGCCACTGAAGCTTTCTTT
TRBV7-9	13	NA	NA	TRBJ2-3	CASRLMETDTQYF	TGTGCCAGCAGACTAATGGAGACAGATACGCAGTATTTT
TRBV15	11	TRBD2	NA	TRBJ2-7	CATSYRDYECF	TGTGCCACCAGCTACCGGGACTATGAGTGCTTC
TRBV11-2	14	TRBD1	NA	TRBJ2-7	CASSTGTGTYEQYF	TGTGCCAGCAGCACAGGGACAGGGACCTACGAGCAGTACTTC
TRBV5-1	17	TRBD1	few	TRBJ2-1	CASSPGQERRNRNEQFF	TGCGCCAGCAGCCCTGGACAGGAAAGACGCAATCGTAATGAGCAGTTCTTC
TRBV7-2	15	NA	NA	TRBJ1-5	CASREQGFTNQPQHF	TGTGCCAGCAGGGAACAGGGATTTACCAATCAGCCCCAGCATTTT
TRBV2	13	NA	NA	TRBJ1-5	CASGGISNQPQHF	TGTGCCAGTGGGGGGATTAGCAATCAGCCCCAGCATTTT
TRBV12-5	18	NA	NA	TRBJ2-6	CASGPMGAGQSRANVLTF	TGTGCTAGTGGTCCGATGGGTGCAGGACAAAGTCGGGCCAACGTCCTGACTTTC
TRBV6-6	14	TRBD1	few	TRBJ1-5	CASSQGQRSWTQHF	TGTGCCAGTTCACAGGGGCAACGGAGCTGGACCCAGCATTTT
TRBV5-6	14	NA	once	TRBJ2-7	CASSQQGYFNEQYF	TGTGCCAGCAGCCAACAGGGTTACTTCAACGAGCAGTACTTC
TRBV30	12	NA	NA	TRBJ1-1	CAWSARNTEAFF	TGTGCCTGGAGTGCTAGGAACACTGAAGCTTTCTTT
TRBV5-1	15	NA	many	TRBJ1-4	CASSEGQSGSEKLFF	TGCGCCAGCAGCGAGGGACAATCCGGGAGTGAAAAACTGTTTTTT
TRBV18	15	NA	NA	TRBJ1-1	CASSPPNFLNTEAFF	TGTGCCAGCTCACCACCGAACTTCTTGAACACTGAAGCTTTCTTT
TRBV4-2	16	NA	NA	TRBJ2-3	CASSQDRSTSTDTQYF	TGTGCCAGCAGCCAAGACCGGAGTACCTCCACAGATACGCAGTATTTT
TRBV18	15	NA	NA	TRBJ1-6	CASSPGGDGNSPLHF	TGTGCCAGCTCACCGGGGGGGGATGGTAATTCACCCCTCCACTTT
TRBV5-1	15	TRBD1	NA	TRBJ1-2	CATSKGQGVAYGYTF	TGCGCCACCTCAAAGGGACAGGGGGTAGCCTATGGCTACACCTTC
TRBV30	14	NA	NA	TRBJ2-6	CASSGAGGANVLTF	TGTGCCTCCTCGGGGGCGGGCGGGGCCAACGTCCTGACTTTC
TRBV7-2	14	NA	NA	TRBJ2-5	CASSLRTGQETQYF	TGTGCCAGCAGCCTCCGGACGGGGCAAGAGACCCAGTACTTC
TRBV29-1	14	TRBD1	NA	TRBJ2-5	CSARTGEAARTQYF	TGCAGCGCCCGGACAGGGGAGGCTGCTCGGACCCAGTACTTC
TRBV28	16	NA	NA	TRBJ1-5	CATTNQKQGGNQPQHF	TGTGCCACCACAAACCAGAAACAGGGAGGCAATCAGCCCCAGCATTTT
TRBV7-2	15	NA	NA	TRBJ1-4	CARKVRGGVDEKLFF	TGTGCCAGAAAAGTACGAGGGGGTGTAGATGAAAAACTGTTTTTT
TRBV5-1	14	NA	NA	TRBJ2-1	CASSLAMQAHEQFF	TGCGCCAGCAGCTTGGCAATGCAGGCCCATGAGCAGTTCTTC
TRBV7-8	14	NA	NA	TRBJ2-2	CASSLVQGPGELFF	TGTGCCAGCAGCTTAGTACAGGGACCCGGGGAGCTGTTTTTT
TRBV6-4	13	NA	NA	TRBJ1-5	CASSRQGNQPQHF	TGTGCCAGCAGTCGACAGGGCAATCAGCCCCAGCATTTT
TRBV5-1	15	NA	NA	TRBJ2-7	CASSLAVDSSYEQYF	TGCGCCAGCAGCTTGGCGGTAGACAGCTCCTACGAGCAGTACTTC
TRBV27	16	NA	NA	TRBJ1-3	CASSFSGVSSGNTIYF	TGTGCCAGCAGTTTTTCCGGGGTATCCTCTGGAAACACCATATATTTT
TRBV5-6	15	TRBD1	once	TRBJ2-7	CASSLTGQGTYEQYF	TGTGCCAGCAGCTTGACGGGACAGGGGACCTACGAGCAGTACTTC
TRBV30	14	NA	once	TRBJ1-2	CAWSTLTAGYGYTF	TGTGCCTGGAGTACTTTAACAGCGGGCTATGGCTACACCTTC
TRBV10-1	14	TRBD2	few	TRBJ2-7	CASSYGDELGTSGF	TGCGCCAGCAGCTACGGGGACGAACTCGGGACTAGCGGCTTC
TRBV12-5	16	NA	few	TRBJ1-4	CASGSTGKATNEKLFF	TGTGCTAGTGGTTCGACAGGCAAGGCGACTAATGAAAAACTGTTTTTT
TRBV7-2	15	NA	NA	TRBJ2-5	CASSRLTASQETQYF	TGTGCCAGCAGCCGTTTGACAGCTTCACAAGAGACCCAGTACTTC
TRBV4-1	15	NA	few	TRBJ1-2	CASSQGPGGNYGYTF	TGCGCCAGCAGCCAGGGTCCCGGCGGTAACTATGGCTACACCTTC